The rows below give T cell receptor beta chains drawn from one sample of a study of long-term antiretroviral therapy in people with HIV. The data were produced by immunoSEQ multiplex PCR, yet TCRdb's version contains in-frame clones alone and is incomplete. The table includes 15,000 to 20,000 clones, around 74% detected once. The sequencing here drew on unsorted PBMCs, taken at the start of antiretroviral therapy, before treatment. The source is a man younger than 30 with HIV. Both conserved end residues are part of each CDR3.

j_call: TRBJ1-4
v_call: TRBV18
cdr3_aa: CASSPHRGRNEKLFF

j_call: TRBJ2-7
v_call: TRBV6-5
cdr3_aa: CASSPSETYEQYF

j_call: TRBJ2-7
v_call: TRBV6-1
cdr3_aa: CASSELALSYEQYF

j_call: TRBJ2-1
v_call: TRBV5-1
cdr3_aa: CASSLTGYNEQFF

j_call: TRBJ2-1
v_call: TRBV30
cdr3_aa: CAWSYGNEQFF

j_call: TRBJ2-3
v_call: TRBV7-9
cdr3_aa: CASSLNRGPQYF

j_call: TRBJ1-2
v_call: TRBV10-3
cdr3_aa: CAISVRSLWDSAEDGYTF

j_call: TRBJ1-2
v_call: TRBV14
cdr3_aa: CASSQDQGGYTF

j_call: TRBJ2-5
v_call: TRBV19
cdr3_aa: CASSIGGGPRGETQYF

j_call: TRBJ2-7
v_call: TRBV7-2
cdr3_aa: CASSLGTSGTLSYEQYF

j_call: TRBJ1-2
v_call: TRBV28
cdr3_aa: CASSSTGGNGYYGYTF

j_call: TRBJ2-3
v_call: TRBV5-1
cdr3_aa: CASEENTQYF

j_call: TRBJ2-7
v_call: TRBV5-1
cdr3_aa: CASSLVAGGAGEQYF

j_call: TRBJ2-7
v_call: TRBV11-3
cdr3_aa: CASSADATGYEQYF

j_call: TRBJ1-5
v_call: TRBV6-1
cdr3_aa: CASRDSNQPQHF

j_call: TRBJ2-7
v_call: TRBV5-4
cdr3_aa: CASSSTMGLRGHYEQYF

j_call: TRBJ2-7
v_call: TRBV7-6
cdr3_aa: CASSLGGHEQYF

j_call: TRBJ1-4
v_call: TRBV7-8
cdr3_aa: CASRHGAQSTTNEKLFF

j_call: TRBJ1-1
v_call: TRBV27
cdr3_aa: CASSLHFQGGNTEAFF

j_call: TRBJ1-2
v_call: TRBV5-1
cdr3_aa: CASSPGQNYGYTF

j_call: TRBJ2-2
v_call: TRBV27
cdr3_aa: CASSFFVGTGIAGELFF

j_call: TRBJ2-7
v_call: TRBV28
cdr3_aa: CASRTGLAGTYEQYF

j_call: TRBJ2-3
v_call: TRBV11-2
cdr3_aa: CASSLRVAGGADTQYF